This T cell receptor beta chain was retrieved from a study of tumor and adjacent non-tumor tissue in lung cancer (dated by TCRdb to 2017 to 2018). Regarding the study in general: The cohort included more than 9 adenocarcinoma, 2 squamous cell carcinoma and 1 small cell lung cancer patients. The 15 or so patients were aged about 30 to 76 years, included about 10 men and 5 women, and had TNM stage I to III disease. The study compared bulk TCRbeta repertoires from lung tumor tissue and matched distant non-tumor lung tissue of some 14 lung cancer patients. For each patient, one tumor sample and one normal lung sample were taken, giving approximately 30 paired specimens that underwent TCRbeta CDR3 sequencing. Sequencing generated a total of roughly 130 million productive TCRbeta reads, averaging roughly 4.4 million reads per sample.

The trim is 5 bases for V and 0 bases for J, with a gap of 14 bases between the germline ends. The CDR1 and CDR2 encoded by the germline V gene are SGHAT and FQNNGV. The CDR3 goes from the cysteine to the phenylalanine over 15 residues. The DNA shown is the 45-base CDR3, in frame from base 1. This clonotype was recorded a few times. Its antigen is not yet known. The input lacks base qualities; no much larger clone sits a single base away. Study-wide findings and limitations: TCR diversity was significantly higher in younger patients, and greater tumor TCR diversity was associated with shorter overall survival and shorter disease-free survival. The sequencing platform is not named in the methods, and unique molecular identifiers are not mentioned. TCR diversity (inverse Simpson) was significantly higher in tumor than in normal lung tissue (roughly 430 vs 170, P = 0.0075, Mann-Whitney U test). Because peripheral blood was not sequenced, blood TCRbeta repertoires in the lung cancer patients of the study were not examined. With only 15 patients in the cohort, the authors noted that larger samples and more detailed clinical data are needed. The top 100 clones accounted for a significantly larger cumulative portion of the repertoire in normal lung than in tumor tissue.

RNA was isolated from bulk, unsorted tissue, and RNA quality was assessed with a NanoDrop ND-1000 and an Agilent 2100. For the normal lung samples, distant non-tumor tissue was collected more than 3 cm away from the tumor edge. The donors were newly diagnosed lung cancer patients admitted for thoracic surgery in China from August to November 2014 who had not received prior chemotherapy. Anyone who had undergone radiotherapy or chemotherapy before, or who had another cancer at the same time, was left out of the study. Pieces of surgical tissue measuring 1-2 cm3 were kept in RNAlater solution and stored at -80 degrees C until use. Library preparation was by multiplex PCR. This sample was sequenced with an Illumina HiSeq 2500. TCRbeta libraries were constructed through three rounds of nested PCR with primers (Table S4) according to protocols adapted from ARM-PCR. Before sequencing, PCR products of 200-500 bp were cut from the gel and purified using the QIAquick gel extraction kit. On the study's bioinformatics: Reads were cleaned using Trimmomatic, were merged into complete CDR3 sequences using FLASH, and were assigned to V(D)J germline segments using MiTCR. Clonal diversity was computed as the inverse Simpson's index with VDJtools. In-frame sequences lacking a premature stop codon were counted as productive reads. TCRdb trimmed the raw reads at Q25, called clones with MiXCR and kept productive beta chains. Each CDR3 protein gets just one entry, which takes the most common genes and DNA from the rows behind it. What appears here as the V and J calls and clone size reflects TCRdb's work, not the paper's. For this sample the table gives roughly 44,000 distinct CDR3 sequences, of which around 67% were detected only once. Roughly 19% of the sample rests with the top ten.

The material sequenced was distant non-tumor lung tissue. Recombination linked TRBV11-2 to TRBJ2-7; a confident D gene designation cannot be given. The TCR comes from a woman between 40 and 50 years old with non-small cell lung cancer. The DNA is TGTGCCAGCAGCCAGAATCCGGGCCTCTCCTACGAGCAGTACTTC. This gives the protein CASSQNPGLSYEQYF.